A selection of T cell receptor beta chains follows, all from one sample in a study of beta chain features in type 1 diabetes. Measured with immunoSEQ multiplex PCR; TCRdb has only the in-frame clones, and not every one. Here the sample spans over 40,000 clones, 66% being singletons. Sequencing was carried out using Tregs from blood. These receptors all stem from a woman in her late teens or twenties with type 1 diabetes. The CDR3 runs from the conserved cysteine through the conserved F or W. The D gene is left open where the match is weak. The size field is filled for only some rows; it gives once, few, many or a size class.

D gene,V gene,J gene,clone size,CDR3 protein,CDR3 DNA
TRBD2,TRBV2,TRBJ2-1,-,CASRTSGRSSNEQFF,TGTGCCAGCAGGACTAGCGGGAGGTCCTCCAATGAGCAGTTCTTC
-,TRBV2,TRBJ2-1,-,CASTADRGEQFF,TGTGCCAGCACCGCGGACCGCGGGGAGCAGTTCTTC
-,TRBV2,TRBJ1-5,-,CASSDRTRDQPQHF,TGTGCCAGCAGTGATCGAACTAGGGATCAGCCCCAGCATTTT
TRBD2,TRBV12-5,TRBJ2-1,few,CASGLVPAGAIPYNEQFF,TGTGCTAGTGGTTTGGTCCCAGCGGGAGCGATTCCCTACAATGAGCAGTTCTTC
TRBD2,TRBV6-1,TRBJ2-5,once,CASTRRGGRQETQYF,TGTGCCAGCACCCGACGCGGGGGAAGGCAAGAGACCCAGTACTTC
TRBD2,TRBV6-1,TRBJ2-7,few,CASIPPGGSYEQYF,TGTGCCAGCATTCCCCCCGGGGGGTCCTACGAGCAGTACTTC
-,TRBV5-1,TRBJ2-7,-,CASSSGSGLYEQYF,TGCGCCAGCAGCTCCGGCTCGGGACTTTACGAGCAGTACTTC
TRBD2,TRBV11-3,TRBJ2-5,-,CASSGGSGVQETQYF,TGTGCCAGCAGCGGGGGTAGCGGGGTCCAAGAGACCCAGTACTTC
TRBD2,TRBV7-2,TRBJ2-7,few,CASSFTSGRGGDEQYF,TGTGCCAGCAGCTTCACTAGCGGGAGGGGAGGCGACGAGCAGTACTTC
TRBD1,TRBV28,TRBJ2-7,few,CASSLSDRGEYF,TGTGCCAGCAGTCTGTCGGACAGGGGGGAGTACTTC
-,TRBV7-8,TRBJ2-1,-,CASSSGGGRSNEQFF,TGTGCCAGCAGCTCTGGGGGGGGGCGTAGCAATGAGCAGTTCTTC
TRBD2,TRBV29-1,TRBJ2-1,few,CSVDVTSLAEQFF,TGCAGCGTTGACGTGACTAGCCTTGCTGAGCAGTTCTTC
TRBD1,TRBV19,TRBJ1-5,-,CASIRGQGLDQPQHF,TGTGCCAGTATCCGCGGACAGGGCCTGGATCAGCCCCAGCATTTT
TRBD2,TRBV10-3,TRBJ2-1,-,CAISGSPGLAKNEQFF,TGTGCCATCAGTGGGTCCCCGGGACTAGCGAAGAATGAGCAGTTCTTC
-,TRBV6-6,TRBJ2-3,-,CASTGATDTQYF,TGTGCCTCCACTGGGGCCACAGATACGCAGTATTTT
TRBD1,TRBV11-3,TRBJ2-7,-,CATGTGPGGEQYF,TGTGCCACCGGGACAGGTCCTGGGGGCGAGCAGTACTTC
TRBD1,TRBV5-1,TRBJ2-7,few,CASSGQGADFTYEQYF,TGCGCCAGCAGCGGACAGGGGGCCGACTTCACCTACGAGCAGTACTTC
-,TRBV18,TRBJ1-1,few,CASSHQGPNTEAFF,TGTGCCAGCTCGCATCAGGGGCCGAACACTGAAGCTTTCTTT
-,TRBV10-3,TRBJ2-7,-,CAISGSGSEQYF,TGTGCCATCAGTGGTAGTGGGAGCGAGCAGTACTTC
-,TRBV5-1,TRBJ2-6,-,CASSLGAGANVLTF,TGCGCCAGCAGCTTGGGAGCTGGGGCCAACGTCCTGACTTTC
TRBD2,TRBV6-4,TRBJ2-1,-,CASSERTSGGYNEQFF,TGTGCCAGCAGTGAACGGACTAGCGGAGGGTACAATGAGCAGTTCTTC
-,TRBV11-3,TRBJ2-7,few,CASARAYEQYF,TGTGCCAGCGCCAGGGCCTACGAGCAGTACTTC
TRBD2,TRBV4-3,TRBJ2-7,few,CASSPGTSGTYEQYF,TGCGCCAGCAGCCCCGGGACTAGCGGAACCTACGAGCAGTACTTC
-,TRBV23-1,TRBJ1-4,-,CASTQGHPHEKLFF,TGCGCCAGCACCCAGGGACATCCCCATGAAAAACTGTTTTTT